This T cell receptor beta chain was recorded in a study of T cells in localized non-small cell lung cancer. This clone was seen a single time. Its antigen is not identified. At one end, the junction sequence differs from germline, possibly due to a read error. The CDR3 is 15 amino acids. Germline V lookup: CDR1 MNHEY, CDR2 SMNVEV (reference sequence). Sequenced by immunoSEQ multiplex PCR; TCRdb stores in-frame clones only, minus some. Of more than 35,000 clones listed, just over 90% were seen once; the top ten hold approximately 7%. Whole-study results and caveats: Of the top 100 tumor clones, median 57 were in adjacent lung, some 30 among its top 100. Uninvolved adjacent lung, not tumor, had the highest T cell clonality. Blood T cell density predicted longer survival; adjacent-lung clonality, shorter.

This receptor was obtained from a female donor of 60 years or more with stage I lung adenocarcinoma. The sequencing here drew on peripheral blood, taken before any cancer treatment. This chain links TRBV27 with TRBJ2-1; TRBD1 agrees at 7 bases. CDR3 protein: CASSLWPGGYNEQFF. The CDR3 nucleotides are TGTGCCAGCAGCTTATGGCCAGGGGGATACAATGAGCAGTTCTTC.